This TCR beta chain comes out of a study of cytomegalovirus exposure and HLA in healthy donors. Broader study findings: Among TCR beta chains, those listed as cytomegalovirus-associated numbered over 150. The majority of CMV-associated TCR beta chains were reported as apparently HLA-restricted in a later analysis.

A note on this clone: Its target is unknown.

With 3 bases clipped from V and 5 bases from J, the junction kept 3 bases outside the gene matches. The CDR3 spans 14 residues. Germline V gene data show CDR1 as LGHNA and CDR2 as YNFKEQ. PCR used 60 Vbeta primers and 13 Jbeta primers. Data came from immunoSEQ multiplex PCR; TCRdb stores just in-frame clones and leaves some out. This sample carries tens of thousands of clones, 65% to 80% of them seen once, and the ten largest clones take around a tenth. What was sequenced was PBMCs. The TCR sequence derives from a woman between 45 and 60 years old in good health and CMV-seronegative. This chain uses TRBV4-2 with TRBJ1-1, with 10 bases aligning to TRBD1. CDR3 DNA: TGTGCCAGCAGCCAGGGGACAGGGGCGACTGAAGCTTTCTTT. Translated, it gives CASSQGTGATEAFF.